A selection of T cell receptor beta chains follows, all from one sample in a study of human T cells and chemical hapten exposure. TCRdb passed the RACE reads through MiXCR, listing each CDR3 protein once. The sample lists some 300,000 distinct CDR3 sequences, about 5.4% occurring once. The sequenced sample was whole blood, obtained in connection with sensitization to the hapten diphenylcyclopropenone (DPC). The receptors shown here come from a woman aged 18-29 years with alopecia areata. Some clones in this sample may be carry-over from other donors' samples. CDR3s include the opening cysteine and the closing phenylalanine or tryptophan. The D gene is left open where the match is weak. The size of a clone is reported for some rows only, either as once, few or many, or as a class for expanded clones.

J gene: TRBJ1-5; D gene: .; clone size: few; V gene: TRBV7-2; CDR3 DNA: TGTGCCAGCAGCTTCACAGGGCCGGGCAATCAGCCCCAGCATTTT; CDR3 protein: CASSFTGPGNQPQHF
J gene: TRBJ2-5; D gene: .; clone size: few; V gene: TRBV24-1; CDR3 DNA: TGTGCCACCAGTATCTCAGGGGCGTATGAGACCCAGTACTTC; CDR3 protein: CATSISGAYETQYF
J gene: TRBJ1-1; D gene: .; clone size: few; V gene: TRBV12-3/TRBV12-4; CDR3 DNA: TGTGCCAGCAGGATGTGGGGGGCGGGCACTGAAGCTTTCTTT; CDR3 protein: CASRMWGAGTEAFF
J gene: TRBJ1-5; D gene: .; clone size: few; V gene: TRBV27; CDR3 DNA: TGTGCCAGCAGTTTATGGGGGCATCAGCCCCAGCATTTT; CDR3 protein: CASSLWGHQPQHF
J gene: TRBJ2-7; D gene: TRBD2; clone size: many; V gene: TRBV4-3; CDR3 DNA: TGCGCCAGCAGCCATCAAGCGGGGAGCTCCTACGAGCAGTACTTC; CDR3 protein: CASSHQAGSSYEQYF
J gene: TRBJ2-3; D gene: .; clone size: few; V gene: TRBV7-2; CDR3 DNA: TGTGCCAGCAGCTTTTGGGGAACAGATACGCAGTATTTT; CDR3 protein: CASSFWGTDTQYF
J gene: TRBJ2-7; D gene: .; clone size: .; V gene: TRBV20-1; CDR3 DNA: TGCAGTGCTAGAGAATCAGGTTACTACGAGCAGTACTTC; CDR3 protein: CSARESGYYEQYF
J gene: TRBJ2-7; D gene: .; clone size: .; V gene: TRBV29-1; CDR3 DNA: TGCAGCGTTGAGGAGAGAGGAGAGCAGTACTTC; CDR3 protein: CSVEERGEQYF
J gene: TRBJ2-3; D gene: .; clone size: .; V gene: TRBV20-1; CDR3 DNA: TGCAGTGCTAGAGATACGGAAACAGATACGCAGTATTTT; CDR3 protein: CSARDTETDTQYF
J gene: TRBJ1-5; D gene: .; clone size: .; V gene: TRBV10-2; CDR3 DNA: TGCGCCAGCAGTGTGGAGGGGAAGCAGCCCCAGCATTTT; CDR3 protein: CASSVEGKQPQHF
J gene: TRBJ1-3; D gene: .; clone size: many; V gene: TRBV10-3; CDR3 DNA: TGTGCCATCAGAGTGAGCTCTGGAAACACCATATATTTT; CDR3 protein: CAIRVSSGNTIYF